This TCR beta chain was observed in a study of T cells in Graves' hyperthyroidism and ophthalmopathy. General study results and limits: Blood also carried most thyroid clonotypes expanded above 0.001.

RNA transcripts were the template for amplifying TCR beta CDR3 regions. The HTBI primer set drove a first-round RT-PCR of the TCR CDR3. TCRdb ran MiXCR on the multiplex PCR reads and lists one entry per CDR3 protein. The data hold 250,000 or so distinct CDR3 sequences, with roughly 15% observed a single time. As for this clonotype: The target antigen is unknown.

The sequencing sample was made of blood. This clonotype originated in a woman in her thirties or forties with Graves' hyperthyroidism that later progressed to Graves' ophthalmopathy.

CDR3 residues: CASSQDTGQTYSGNTIYF. The DNA of the CDR3 is TGCGCCAGCAGCCAAGATACCGGACAGACTTACTCTGGAAACACCATATATTTT. The V gene is TRBV4-1, the J gene TRBJ1-3, with D possibly TRBD1 on 6 matching bases. The CDR3 length is 18 residues. Between the trimmed V and J ends, which lost 0 bases and 0 bases, there was a span of 15 bases. Germline-derived CDR1 and CDR2 are MGHRA and YSYEKL.